This entry describes one T cell receptor (beta chain). This sample was included in a study of cytomegalovirus exposure and HLA in healthy donors. PCR employed 60 Vbeta and 13 Jbeta primers. Profiled with immunoSEQ multiplex PCR; TCRdb holds only in-frame clones, not every one. The repertoire consists of 150,000 or so clones, with around two thirds occurring once and the leading ten covering over 9.5%. V was clipped by 6 bases and J by 3 bases, with 14 bases between them. Germline V gene lookup returns CDR1 LNHDA and CDR2 SQIVND (reference sequence). The CDR3 covers 15 residues. This sequence joins TRBV19 and TRBJ2-2, with D uncertain. The clonotype comes from a man aged 25-40 years in good health and CMV-seropositive. The sample was PBMCs. CDR3 sequence: CASRYLSTYTGELFF. CDR3 nucleotides: TGTGCCAGTAGGTACCTTAGTACGTACACCGGGGAGCTGTTTTTT. The complete variable domain, with remaining parts taken from reference TRBV19 and TRBJ2-2, reads DGGITQSPKYLFRKEGQNVTLSCEQNLNHDAMYWYRQDPGQGLRLIYYSQIVNDFQKGDIAEGYSVSREKKESFPLTVTSAQKNPTAFYLCASRYLSTYTGELFFGEGSRLTVL.